Below are 28 T cell receptor beta chains sequenced from a single sample in a study of cytomegalovirus exposure and HLA in healthy donors. Primers included in the PCR were 60 Vbeta and 13 Jbeta primers. The repertoire was sequenced with immunoSEQ multiplex PCR; TCRdb's copy has only in-frame clones and lacks some. Among over 150,000 clones, around 77% were seen once, and the ten largest hold less than 3%. What was sequenced was PBMCs. The receptors were sampled from a woman in her twenties or thirties in good health and CMV-seronegative.

The chain recombines TRBV28 with TRBJ2-1, with D possibly being TRBD2 (7 bases). CDR3 length equals 15 residues. Germline V gene lookup returns CDR1 MDHEN and CDR2 SYDVKM. The V and J ends lost 5 bases and 3 bases respectively, with 14 bases between them. Here the CDR3 DNA reads TGTGCCAGCAGTCCCCGGGGAGGGGGCTACAATGAGCAGTTCTTC. It encodes CASSPRGGGYNEQFF.

The CDR3 nucleotides read TGTGCCAGCACGGAGGCTAGCCTCCCCCAAGAGACCCAGTACTTC. As protein: CASTEASLPQETQYF. The chain recombines TRBV6-5 with TRBJ2-5; a possible D gene is TRBD2 (5 bases). V gave up 7 bases and J gave up 1 base, with 16 bases separating them. CDR3 length: 15 residues. From germline, CDR1 is MNHEY and CDR2 SVGAGI.

The chain links TRBV7-2 to TRBJ1-1; the D gene is possibly TRBD1 (5 bases). Germline values: CDR1 SGHTA, CDR2 FQGNSA. V was trimmed by 5 bases and J by 0 bases, leaving 10 bases between them. The CDR3 covers 14 residues. CDR3 sequence reads: CASSRTPMNTEAFF. The DNA of the CDR3 is TGTGCCAGCAGCCGGACACCAATGAACACTGAAGCTTTCTTT. Complete variable domain (other parts from reference TRBV7-2 and TRBJ1-1): GAGVSQSPSNKVTEKGKDVELRCDPISGHTALYWYRQSLGQGLEFLIYFQGNSAPDKSGLPSDRFSAERTGGSVSTLTIQRTQQEDSAVYLCASSRTPMNTEAFFGQGTRLTVV.

The rearrangement joins TRBV10-3 to TRBJ1-2; D remains ambiguous. This CDR3 is built from 12 residues. From germline, CDR1 is ENHRY and CDR2 SYGVKD. The V gene lost 9 bases and the J gene lost 10 bases, with 18 bases spanning the gap. The CDR3 here is CAIASGSPSYTF. DNA of the CDR3: TGTGCCATTGCCTCCGGGTCCCCTTCCTACACCTTC.

The chain couples TRBV7-9 to TRBJ1-3, with D perhaps matching TRBD1 (6 bases). V was pared by 5 bases and J by 2 bases, with 13 bases between. The CDR3 is 15 residues long. Germline V gene data show CDR1 as SEHNR and CDR2 as FQNEAQ (reference sequence). CDR3 coding DNA: TGTGCCAGCAGCGAATGGGGGGGCGCTGGAAACACCATATATTTT. Its translation is CASSEWGGAGNTIYF.

Worth noting for this clone: At one of its ends the junction is not consistent with the germline gene, which may arise from a read error. The chain has TRBV2 and TRBJ2-1, with 8 bases aligning to TRBD2. CDR3 length: 12 residues. From germline, CDR1 is SNHLY and CDR2 FYNNEI. CDR3 region: CASSVSGGERLF. The DNA of the CDR3 is TGTGCCAGCAGTGTCAGCGGGGGCGAGCGTCTCTTC.

J is TRBJ1-6 and V is TRBV27; D gene ambiguous. The CDR3 has 15 residues. The V gene's germline CDR1 is MNHEY and CDR2 SMNVEV (reference sequence). Trimming pared 7 bases from V and 3 bases from J, leaving 13 bases between. CDR3 sequence (DNA): TGTGCCAGCAAAATCGCGAGGAACTATAATTCACCCCTCCACTTT. This codes for CASKIARNYNSPLHF.

The chain carries TRBV5-6 and TRBJ2-7, with 12 bases lining up with TRBD1. This CDR3 comprises 15 residues. Losses at the gene ends were 3 bases for V and 7 bases for J; bases not matched to a gene: 8. CDR1 and CDR2 (germline): SGHDT, YYEEEE. CDR3 protein: CASSSGGQGASEQYF. CDR3 coding DNA: TGTGCCAGCAGCTCCGGGGGACAGGGGGCAAGTGAGCAGTACTTC.

The rearrangement links TRBV13 to TRBJ2-1; 7 bases map to TRBD1. V dropped 6 bases and J dropped 10; count of bases not matched to a gene: 15. This CDR3 contains 15 residues. The germline V gene encodes CDR1 PRHDT and CDR2 FYEKMQ (reference sequence). CDR3: CASRERQGGGSEQFF. The CDR3 DNA is TGTGCCAGCAGAGAACGACAGGGCGGAGGTTCGGAGCAGTTCTTC.

The gene calls are TRBV9 and TRBJ1-3; D not resolved. The V end was cut by 0 bases, the J end by 4 bases, with 8 bases between. Germline V gives CDR1 SGDLS, CDR2 YYNGEE. There are 14 residues in the CDR3. For the CDR3, the DNA is TGTGCCAGCAGCGTAGGGCCGGGGGGAAACACCATATATTTT. Translating it yields CASSVGPGGNTIYF.

The chain joins TRBV6-6 to TRBJ2-1, with 7 bases that match TRBD2. This CDR3 region has 15 residues. Per the germline V gene, CDR1 is MNHNY and CDR2 is SVGAGI (reference sequence). The trim removed 2 bases at V and 9 bases at J, leaving 10 bases unmatched. In DNA form, the CDR3 reads TGTGCCAGCAGTTACATAGCTAGCGGCAGTGGTGAGCAGTTCTTC. It yields the protein CASSYIASGSGEQFF.

This rearrangement joins TRBV7-9 to TRBJ2-3; TRBD1 aligns across 10 bases. Germline trimming cut 0 bases from V and 9 bases from J; bases unmatched to any gene: 3. Germline V CDR1 and CDR2: SEHNR, FQNEAQ (reference sequence). The CDR3 is 14 amino acids. CDR3 DNA: TGTGCCAGCAGCTTAGCGACGGGACAGGGGACGCAGTATTTT. Its translation is CASSLATGQGTQYF.

The chain recombines TRBV21-1 with TRBJ1-2; no DNA check was done on the table's D call, TRBD1. TRBV21-1 counts as a pseudogene. The CDR3 extends over 11 amino acids. Written as DNA, the CDR3 is TGTGCCAGCGCCACAGGAGTTGGCTACACCTTC. Translated, it gives CASATGVGYTF.

CDR3 residues: CASSPRPQETQYF. CDR3 DNA sequence: TGCGCCAGCAGCCCGCGCCCTCAAGAGACCCAGTACTTC. The V and J genes are TRBV5-1 and TRBJ2-5; unclear D gene. CDR3 length: 13 residues. Germline V lookup: CDR1 SGHRS, CDR2 YFSETQ. The V and J ends lost 4 bases and 2 bases respectively, with 9 bases between them.

The V gene is TRBV29-1, the J gene TRBJ2-1, with 7 nucleotides matching TRBD1. V lost 1 base and J lost 2; bases outside the gene matches: 2. Germline V gives CDR1 SQVTM, CDR2 ANQGSEA. The CDR3 has 14 amino acids. The CDR3 region is CSVEGTGAYNEQFF. CDR3 DNA sequence: TGCAGCGTTGAAGGGACAGGCGCCTACAATGAGCAGTTCTTC.

This rearrangement joins TRBV5-6 to TRBJ1-6; D is unresolved. This CDR3 has 15 residues. The germline V gene encodes CDR1 SGHDT and CDR2 YYEEEE. The germline V and J ends were trimmed by 0 bases and 7 bases, with 11 bases remaining between them. CDR3 loop: CASSLAPSGNSPLHF. CDR3 bases: TGTGCCAGCAGCTTGGCTCCCTCGGGGAATTCACCCCTCCACTTT.

The J gene is TRBJ2-7, the V gene TRBV19, with a weak D call TRBD2 (6 bases). V dropped 0 bases and J dropped 2 bases, with 11 bases sitting between them. CDR1 LNHDA and CDR2 SQIVND come from the germline V gene (reference sequence). This CDR3 has 15 amino acids. This chain's CDR3 is CASSIDRERTYEQYF. CDR3 bases: TGTGCCAGTAGTATAGATCGGGAGAGGACCTACGAGCAGTACTTC.

This clone was found once. CDR3 loop: CASSLPAGSGDEQFF. The CDR3 region has the DNA TGTGCCAGCAGCTTACCAGCGGGGTCTGGTGATGAGCAGTTCTTC. The chain recombines TRBV7-9 with TRBJ2-1; 7 nucleotides match TRBD2. Germline values: CDR1 SEHNR, CDR2 FQNEAQ (reference sequence). The CDR3 extends over 15 amino acids. The ends lost 2 bases at V and 8 bases at J; junction bases unmatched: 9. Full variable domain (remainder filled in from reference TRBV7-9 and TRBJ2-1): DTGVSQNPRHKITKRGQNVTFRCDPISEHNRLYWYRQTLGQGPEFLTYFQNEAQLEKSRLLSDRFSAERPKGSFSTLEIQRTEQGDSAMYLCASSLPAGSGDEQFFGPGTRLTVL.

The genes are TRBV6-5 and TRBJ1-2, with D tentatively TRBD1 (5 bases). The V gene lost 5 bases and the J gene lost 8 bases, with 21 bases spanning the gap. The CDR3 loop spans 15 amino acids. Germline assignment: CDR1 MNHEY and CDR2 SVGAGI. This CDR3 reads CASSAPSQGKEGYTF. In DNA form, the CDR3 reads TGTGCCAGCAGTGCTCCGAGCCAGGGAAAGGAGGGCTACACCTTC.

V and J are TRBV7-9 and TRBJ1-2; D possibly corresponds to TRBD1 (5 bases). The CDR3 loop spans 13 amino acids. V lost 5 bases, J lost 4 bases, and 11 bases lay in between. CDR1 SEHNR and CDR2 FQNEAQ come from the germline V gene (reference sequence). The CDR3 here is CASSTRQFYGYTF. CDR3 DNA: TGTGCCAGCAGCACAAGACAGTTCTATGGCTACACCTTC.

The chain recombines TRBV6-1 with TRBJ2-7; 8 bases are a match to TRBD1. This CDR3 is built from 13 residues. Trimming at V came to 6 bases and at J to 5 bases, leaving 6 bases not matched to a gene. Germline V lookup: CDR1 MNHNS, CDR2 SASEGT. CDR3 amino acids: CASSRTGKNEQYF. As DNA, the CDR3 is TGTGCCAGCAGCAGGACAGGGAAGAACGAGCAGTACTTC.

The chain carries TRBV15 and TRBJ1-2; D uncertain. The CDR3 is 15 amino acids. V was shortened by 0 bases and J by 5 bases, with 13 bases between the two germline ends. The germline gives CDR1 LNHNV, CDR2 YYDKDF (reference sequence). The CDR3 DNA reads TGTGCCACCAGCAGAGAGGAGGGTGGATGGTATGGCTACACCTTC. Its protein product is CATSREEGGWYGYTF. Variable domain in full (rest from reference TRBV15 and TRBJ1-2): DAMVIQNPRYQVTQFGKPVTLSCSQTLNHNVMYWYQQKSSQAPKLLFHYYDKDFNNEADTPDNFQSRRPNTSFCFLDIRSPGLGDTAMYLCATSREEGGWYGYTFGSGTRLTVV.

The chain couples TRBV5-6 to TRBJ1-5; 7 nucleotides align to TRBD1. In germline, CDR1 is SGHDT, CDR2 YYEEEE. After removal of 4 bases from V and 3 bases from J, the junction contained 4 bases not matched to a gene. The length of the CDR3 is 14 residues. The CDR3: CASSPQGDNQPQHF. Here the CDR3 DNA reads TGTGCCAGCAGCCCCCAGGGGGACAATCAGCCCCAGCATTTT.

The chain couples TRBV7-8 to TRBJ2-7; 8 positions agree with TRBD1. V shed 5 bases and J 5 bases; nucleotides not matched to a gene: 8. The CDR3 is 14 residues long. Per germline, CDR1 SGHVS and CDR2 FQNEAQ. This CDR3 reads CASSPRGQGNEQYF. The CDR3 nucleotides are TGTGCCAGCAGCCCTCGAGGACAGGGTAACGAGCAGTACTTC.

This sequence joins TRBV19 and TRBJ1-3, with D hard to call. Per the germline V gene, CDR1 is LNHDA and CDR2 is SQIVND (reference sequence). This CDR3 has 16 amino acids. The germline V and J ends were trimmed by 6 bases and 0 bases, with 15 bases remaining between them. CDR3 sequence (DNA): TGTGCCAGTAGCCGACGGGAGATCGTCTCTGGAAACACCATATATTTT. Translating it yields CASSRREIVSGNTIYF.

This rearrangement joins TRBV30 to TRBJ2-7, with 7 bases that match TRBD2. The V segment lost 0 bases and the J segment 4 bases; nucleotides outside the gene matches: 6. Germline-derived CDR1 and CDR2 are GTSNPN and SVGIG (reference sequence). CDR3 length: 14 residues. In DNA, the CDR3 is TGTGCCTGGAGTGTAGGTGCGGGAGAATACGAGCAGTACTTC. Protein sequence: CAWSVGAGEYEQYF.

This rearrangement joins TRBV29-1 to TRBJ2-1; TRBD2 aligns across 11 bases. Germline CDR1 and CDR2: SQVTM and ANQGSEA. The trim removed 5 bases at V and 1 base at J, leaving 10 bases unmatched. The CDR3 has 17 amino acids. DNA for the CDR3: TGCAGCGTTTCCGGGACTAGCGGTTCCGGATCCTACAATGAGCAGTTCTTC. As protein: CSVSGTSGSGSYNEQFF.

V usage is TRBV27 and J usage is TRBJ2-5; D call uncertain. The V end lost 3 bases, the J end lost 2 bases, and 7 bases lay between the germline ends. From germline, CDR1 is MNHEY and CDR2 SMNVEV (reference sequence). This CDR3 has 13 residues. CDR3 loop: CASSFRPQETQYF. The CDR3 DNA reads TGTGCCAGCAGTTTTCGTCCTCAAGAGACCCAGTACTTC.